This T cell receptor (beta chain) is drawn from a study of blood T cell repertoires in COVID-19 (TCRdb year 2020). Broadly, across the study: Collaborator samples came from the United States, Italy and Spain and covered acute and convalescent phases of COVID-19. Samples were obtained from the ongoing ImmuneRACE study (first 160 participants) and from some 1,300 subjects provided by 6 global collaborators. The prospective study material was composed of cDNA or gDNA derived from T cells, B-cell-depleted T cells, or PBMCs. Where HLA class I and class II types were available, the types were taken from metadata supplied by the sample provider, not from assay-based typing. A de-identified subject ID, COVID-19 status, age in years and sex were almost always included in the sample metadata. Deeply sampled blood TCRbeta repertoires from subjects exposed to, actively infected with, or recovered from COVID-19 were included in the dataset. A freely available public database, intended as a resource for researchers studying the immune response to SARS-CoV-2, is where the repertoires were released. The investigation overall reported the following: The quantity of clinical and demographic metadata differed by source and by participant and was supplied without curation.

Its CDR3 holds 14 amino acids, cysteine through phenylalanine. Just the 42-base CDR3 DNA is kept, in frame starting at base 1. Per the germline V gene, SGHNT is the CDR1 and YENEEA is the CDR2. V and J are trimmed by 6 bases and 1 base, and the gene matches miss 4 bases of the junction. Worth noting for this clone: Its antigen target is currently unknown. Base-call qualities are not available, and no considerably larger clone is one nucleotide away.

Whole blood was collected in K2EDTA tubes by collaborating institutions according to the institutions' own protocols. For TCRbeta analysis, collaborator samples were shipped as frozen whole blood, as isolated PBMCs, or as DNA extracted from either sample type. TCRbeta CDR3 regions were amplified from genomic DNA using the immunoSEQ Assay, a bias-controlled multiplex PCR. On the authors' methods: Nucleated cell counts per sample were estimated from amplification of reference gene primers within the assay. To quantify the absolute abundance of each unique TCRbeta CDR3 rearrangement, sequence reads were collapsed and filtered. For each sample, productive Simpson clonality was calculated as the square root of Simpson's diversity index across productive rearrangements. Entries here come from immuneACCESS through TCRdb and include only in-frame sequences with V and J called. Some clones fail to appear in such tables; in the studies checked, an unresolved V gene covers under half of the shortfall, and the cause of the remainder is unknown. V, J and clone size are those of that table, while D and trimming were read from the DNA. A total of about 12,000 clones appear in this sample, around 90% of them only once. Roughly 31% of the sample is in the top ten clones.

The sequenced sample consisted of peripheral blood. The TCR comes from a woman aged 65 to 85 with active COVID-19. This chain joins TRBV11-3 to TRBJ2-3, with 7 bases aligning to TRBD1. CDR3 protein: CASRGTGGTDTQYF. The bases read TGTGCCAGCAGGGGAACAGGGGGCACAGATACGCAGTATTTT.